The 2 T cell receptor beta chains below were found in one sample sequenced in a study of T cell responses to AZD1222 COVID-19 vaccine. Generated by immunoSEQ multiplex PCR, the TCRdb table keeps only in-frame clones and is missing some. The data contain around 140,000 clones, 92% of them seen just once; the ten biggest clones take up about 4.1%. Source: peripheral blood, taken 28 days after the second AZD1222 dose. These receptor sequences come from an adult who received the AZD1222 COVID-19 vaccine.

The CDR3 nucleotides read TGTGCCAGCAGTCCCCGGGACAGAGATTATGGCTACACCTTC. Its translation is CASSPRDRDYGYTF. The rearrangement joins TRBV6-5 to TRBJ1-2, with 7 bases matching TRBD1. With V trimmed by 5 bases and J by 5 bases, 8 bases remained unmatched. This CDR3 comprises 14 residues. Germline lookup yields CDR1 MNHEY and CDR2 SVGAGI.

The chain employs TRBV7-2 and TRBJ1-2; tentative D call: TRBD1 (6 bases). Trimming cost V 1 base and J 4 bases, with 13 bases left between them. Germline V lookup: CDR1 SGHTA, CDR2 FQGNSA. This CDR3 contains 15 residues. CDR3 in amino acids: CASSLERGAGYGYTF. The CDR3 bases are TGTGCCAGCAGCTTAGAGCGGGGGGCGGGCTATGGCTACACCTTC.